Below are 22 T cell receptor beta chains sequenced from a single sample in a study of cytomegalovirus exposure and HLA in healthy donors. Amplification used 60 Vbeta primers and 13 Jbeta primers. This table comes from immunoSEQ multiplex PCR, and its TCRdb copy is limited to in-frame clones, with some not included. The sample includes hundreds of thousands of clones, 80% to 90% of them seen just once. Input material: PBMCs. The source of these receptors is a woman aged 18 to 35 in good health and CMV-seronegative.

The rearrangement uses TRBV19 and TRBJ1-1; 11 nucleotides line up with TRBD1. Germline V CDR1 and CDR2: LNHDA, SQIVND (reference sequence). This CDR3 region has 14 residues. Trimming at V came to 6 bases and at J to 6 bases, leaving 6 bases not matched to a gene. CDR3 nucleotide sequence: TGTGCCAGTAGCGAGAGGGGACAGGGGGCTGAAGCTTTCTTT. It is translated as CASSERGQGAEAFF.

V and J are TRBV9 and TRBJ2-2; weak D call: TRBD1 (5 bases). Trimming stripped 4 bases from V and 4 bases from J, with 11 bases between. Germline V gene data show CDR1 as SGDLS and CDR2 as YYNGEE. The CDR3 is 14 amino acids. In DNA, the CDR3 is TGTGCCAGCAGCAAAGTGGGGCTCACCGGGGAGCTGTTTTTT. It is translated as CASSKVGLTGELFF.

J is TRBJ1-2 and V is TRBV5-6; D possibly corresponds to TRBD1 (6 bases). The CDR3 is made up of 14 amino acids. Trimming removed 4 bases from V and 1 base from J, with 11 bases in between. Per the germline V gene, CDR1 is SGHDT and CDR2 is YYEEEE. As DNA, the CDR3 is TGTGCCAGCAGCGGCAGGGGTTATAACTATGGCTACACCTTC. This gives the protein CASSGRGYNYGYTF.

The CDR3: CASSLPFRDRGEQYF. The CDR3 DNA reads TGTGCCAGCAGTTTACCTTTTCGGGACAGGGGCGAGCAGTACTTC. The rearrangement uses TRBV6-6 and TRBJ2-7, with TRBD1 identical over 10 bases. The CDR3 sequence is 15 residues long. After removal of 4 bases from V and 6 bases from J, the junction contained 9 bases not matched to a gene. The V gene's germline CDR1 is MNHNY and CDR2 SVGAGI (reference sequence).

The chain is built from TRBV27 and TRBJ2-7; 8 nucleotides agree with TRBD2. The length of the CDR3 is 16 residues. CDR1 MNHEY and CDR2 SMNVEV come from the germline V gene (reference sequence). Trimming removed 0 bases from V and 0 bases from J; junction bases left unmatched: 4. CDR3 DNA sequence: TGTGCCAGCAGTTTATCAAGACTAGCGAGCTCCTACGAGCAGTACTTC. Its translation is CASSLSRLASSYEQYF.

This clone was detected only once. CDR3 coding DNA: TGTGCCAGCAGTTCGCACAGGGATGAGCAGTACTTC. It encodes CASSSHRDEQYF. The J gene is TRBJ2-7, the V gene TRBV27; possible D gene TRBD1, 6 bases. Trimming took off 4 bases at V and 7 bases at J, with 11 bases between the two ends. The CDR3 is 12 residues long. Germline CDR1 reads MNHEY; CDR2 reads SMNVEV (reference sequence).

The gene calls are TRBV19 and TRBJ2-4, with TRBD2 as a possible D gene (7 bases). The length of the CDR3 is 15 residues. V lost 7 bases and J lost 4, with 17 bases in between. Germline CDR1 and CDR2: LNHDA and SQIVND (reference sequence). In nucleotides, the CDR3 is TGTGCCAGTATAGCAGGGGACTATGGAAAAAACATTCAGTACTTC. Its translation is CASIAGDYGKNIQYF.

This clone was observed a handful of times. The junction departs from germline at one end; a sequencing error may be responsible. This chain joins TRBV7-9 and TRBJ1-5; 9 bases are a match to TRBD1. The CDR3 spans 17 residues. Looked up from germline, CDR1 is SEHNR and CDR2 is FQNEAQ (reference sequence). CDR3 amino acids: CSSSLVGQGLGGQPQHF. DNA of the CDR3: TGTTCCAGCAGCTTAGTAGGACAGGGGTTGGGAGGTCAGCCCCAGCATTTT.

This clone was detected once. The V gene is TRBV10-3, the J gene TRBJ1-2; 7 bases agree with TRBD1. The J segment lost 3 bases and the V segment lost 6 bases, leaving 4 bases of the junction unmatched. The CDR3 is 13 amino acids. Germline CDR1 is ENHRY and CDR2 is SYGVKD. The CDR3 DNA is TGTGCCATCAGCAGGGGGACGGACTATGGCTACACCTTC. Its translation: CAISRGTDYGYTF.

The chain joins TRBV9 to TRBJ1-2; unclear D gene. The CDR3 runs 16 residues. V was shortened by 4 bases and J by 6 bases, with 22 bases between the two germline ends. Germline V gene lookup returns CDR1 SGDLS and CDR2 YYNGEE. The CDR3 is CASSSSRAAGYDGYTF. Written as DNA, the CDR3 is TGTGCCAGCAGCTCAAGCCGGGCCGCGGGATATGATGGCTACACCTTC.

The chain links TRBV5-6 to TRBJ1-2; 8 bases align to TRBD1. Germline V gene lookup returns CDR1 SGHDT and CDR2 YYEEEE. The CDR3 loop spans 15 amino acids. J lost 7 bases, V lost 4 bases, and 12 bases had no gene match. CDR3 DNA: TGTGCCAGCAGCCACTTTACCGGGACAGGCTTTGGCTACACCTTC. Its translation is CASSHFTGTGFGYTF.

This CDR3 is CASSEWEKRAFF. The CDR3 nucleotides are TGCGCCAGCAGTGAGTGGGAGAAGCGGGCTTTCTTT. The chain is built from TRBV10-2 and TRBJ1-1; D uncertain. V shed 1 base and J shed 11 bases, with 11 bases lying between them. The length of the CDR3 is 12 residues. Looked up from germline, CDR1 is WSHSY and CDR2 is SAAADI.

This chain uses TRBV18 with TRBJ1-2; TRBD1 aligns across 10 bases. The CDR3 consists of 15 residues. Unmatched junction bases numbered 7, after V lost 3 bases and J lost 6 bases. Looked up from germline, CDR1 is KGHSH and CDR2 is LQKENI. CDR3 region: CASSPGQGVMDGYTF. The DNA of the CDR3 is TGTGCCAGCTCACCCGGACAGGGGGTCATGGATGGCTACACCTTC.

The chain combines TRBV6-5 with TRBJ1-5; D call uncertain. The V gene lost 0 bases and the J gene lost 6 bases, with 6 bases spanning the gap. The CDR3 extends over 13 amino acids. Looked up from germline, CDR1 is MNHEY and CDR2 is SVGAGI. The CDR3 here is CASSYSAGQPQHF. Written as DNA, the CDR3 is TGTGCCAGCAGTTACTCGGCGGGTCAGCCCCAGCATTTT.

The V call is TRBV5-1, the J call TRBJ1-4; D might be TRBD1 (6 bases). This CDR3 is built from 15 residues. Trimming shortened V by 4 bases and J by 1 base, and 11 bases separated the two germline ends. Germline lookup yields CDR1 SGHRS and CDR2 YFSETQ. The CDR3 loop reads CASSETGRTNEKLFF. The CDR3 coding sequence is TGCGCCAGCAGCGAAACAGGGAGAACTAATGAAAAACTGTTTTTT.

This chain joins TRBV6-4 and TRBJ2-1; no clear D gene. Between the trimmed V and J ends, which lost 2 bases and 9 bases, there was a span of 17 bases. The length of the CDR3 is 15 residues. Germline V CDR1 and CDR2: MRHNA, SNTAGT. The CDR3 sequence is CASSDEAVSLSEQFF. The CDR3 nucleotides read TGTGCCAGCAGTGACGAGGCAGTTAGCCTCAGTGAGCAGTTCTTC.

This chain uses TRBV28 with TRBJ2-7; D not resolved. Trimming removed 6 bases at V and 3 bases at J, with 6 bases between. CDR1 is MDHEN and CDR2 is SYDVKM in the germline V gene. The CDR3 runs 11 residues. The CDR3 DNA is TGTGCCAGCAGGGCCTTCTACGAGCAGTACTTC. Translated: CASRAFYEQYF.

The chain uses TRBV19 and TRBJ1-6, with 10 bases fitting TRBD1. V gave up 1 base and J gave up 10 bases; unmatched junction bases: 10. The germline V gene has CDR1 LNHDA and CDR2 SQIVND (reference sequence). The CDR3 covers 17 residues. For the CDR3, the DNA is TGTGCCAGTAGTATAGGGGGTGACAGGGGGCAACGATCACCCCTCCACTTT. Protein: CASSIGGDRGQRSPLHF. Full variable domain (rest looked up from reference TRBV19 and TRBJ1-6): DGGITQSPKYLFRKEGQNVTLSCEQNLNHDAMYWYRQDPGQGLRLIYYSQIVNDFQKGDIAEGYSVSREKKESFPLTVTSAQKNPTAFYLCASSIGGDRGQRSPLHFGNGTRLTVT.

This clone was detected once. At one boundary the junction diverges from the germline segment, which might be a read error. This CDR3 is also generated by other DNA sequences in the sample. Here the CDR3 DNA reads TGTGCCAGCAGCTGGGGGACAGGGGACATCTCCTATAATTCCCCCCTCCACTTT. Translated: CASSWGTGDISYNSPLHF. This sequence joins TRBV5-4 and TRBJ1-6; 10 positions match TRBD1. CDR3 size: 18 residues. Germline V gene lookup returns CDR1 SGHNT and CDR2 YYREEE (reference sequence).

Notes on this clone: The germline gene is not matched at one end of the junction; a read error may be the cause. The chain recombines TRBV27 with TRBJ1-5, with 8 bases lining up with TRBD1. Germline V gene lookup returns CDR1 MNHEY and CDR2 SMNVEV (reference sequence). The CDR3 sequence is 17 residues long. In DNA, the CDR3 is TGTGCCAGCAGTCTATCGTCTGACAGGGGACATAATCAGCCCCAGCATTTT. Translated: CASSLSSDRGHNQPQHF.

CDR3 bases: TGTGCCAGCAGTTACACGGGGGGCACCGGGGAGCTGTTTTTT. This sequence encodes CASSYTGGTGELFF. The chain recombines TRBV6-5 with TRBJ2-2; 7 nucleotides line up with TRBD2. V was pared by 2 bases and J by 4 bases, with 1 base of the junction left unmatched. This CDR3 spans 14 amino acids. CDR1 is MNHEY, CDR2 SVGAGI, per germline.

The V call is TRBV7-6, the J call TRBJ2-5; 10 nucleotides agree with TRBD2. The CDR3 runs to 17 residues. Germline V gene sequence: CDR1 SGHVS, CDR2 FNYEAQ. The V and J ends lost 3 bases and 2 bases, in that order; junction bases with no gene match: 9. CDR3 region: CASSFITVSGGQETQYF. The CDR3 region has the DNA TGTGCCAGCAGCTTTATAACCGTTAGCGGGGGGCAAGAGACCCAGTACTTC.